These 5 T cell receptor beta chains share one sample of origin, sequenced in a study of T cell changes during pregnancy in multiple sclerosis. This table comes from immunoSEQ multiplex PCR, and its TCRdb copy is limited to in-frame clones, with some not included. Of about 40,000 clones in the sample, 87% were seen once. The starting material was CD4+ T cells from peripheral blood mononuclear cells, obtained after pregnancy. These receptors came from a female donor with multiple sclerosis, enrolled in a pregnancy study.

The genes are TRBV18 and TRBJ1-5; TRBD1 agrees at 10 bases. The V gene end was trimmed by 2 bases and the J gene end by 7 bases; junction bases not matched to a gene: 5. This CDR3 is built from 15 residues. CDR1 is KGHSH, CDR2 LQKENI, per germline. The CDR3 is CASSPFGTGVQPQHF. CDR3 coding DNA: TGTGCCAGCTCACCATTCGGGACAGGGGTACAGCCCCAGCATTTT.

V and J are TRBV7-2 and TRBJ1-2; D ambiguous. Germline V gene data show CDR1 as SGHTA and CDR2 as FQGNSA. V gave up 5 bases and J gave up 4 bases, with 29 bases separating them. The CDR3 contains 19 residues. Here the CDR3 reads CASSPQARGRDLEVYGYTF. CDR3 nucleotides: TGTGCCAGCAGCCCCCAGGCCCGGGGAAGGGATTTGGAGGTCTATGGCTACACCTTC.

This sequence joins TRBV20-1 and TRBJ2-7; D gene unclear. The CDR3 is made up of 10 amino acids. Trimming took off 5 bases at V and 10 bases at J, with 12 bases between the two ends. Germline values: CDR1 DFQATT, CDR2 SNEGSKA (reference sequence). CDR3 loop: CSAWLGRQYF. Here the CDR3 DNA reads TGCAGTGCTTGGCTGGGCCGTCAGTACTTC.

This clone showed up just a few times. The V gene is TRBV2, the J gene TRBJ1-5; D is unclear. V lost 4 bases, J lost 2 bases, and 9 bases lay in between. CDR3 length equals 14 residues. The germline V gene encodes CDR1 SNHLY and CDR2 FYNNEI. Here the CDR3 DNA reads TGTGCCAGCAGTGTATACGGGGGCAATCAGCCCCAGCATTTT. Its translation is CASSVYGGNQPQHF.

The rearrangement links TRBV10-3 to TRBJ1-3, with a weak D call TRBD1 (5 bases). V shed 2 bases and J shed 2 bases, with 13 bases lying between them. Germline V gene lookup returns CDR1 ENHRY and CDR2 SYGVKD. The CDR3 covers 16 residues. The CDR3 here is CAISELRPTAGNTIYF. CDR3 DNA: TGTGCCATCAGTGAGCTGAGACCGACAGCTGGAAACACCATATATTTT.